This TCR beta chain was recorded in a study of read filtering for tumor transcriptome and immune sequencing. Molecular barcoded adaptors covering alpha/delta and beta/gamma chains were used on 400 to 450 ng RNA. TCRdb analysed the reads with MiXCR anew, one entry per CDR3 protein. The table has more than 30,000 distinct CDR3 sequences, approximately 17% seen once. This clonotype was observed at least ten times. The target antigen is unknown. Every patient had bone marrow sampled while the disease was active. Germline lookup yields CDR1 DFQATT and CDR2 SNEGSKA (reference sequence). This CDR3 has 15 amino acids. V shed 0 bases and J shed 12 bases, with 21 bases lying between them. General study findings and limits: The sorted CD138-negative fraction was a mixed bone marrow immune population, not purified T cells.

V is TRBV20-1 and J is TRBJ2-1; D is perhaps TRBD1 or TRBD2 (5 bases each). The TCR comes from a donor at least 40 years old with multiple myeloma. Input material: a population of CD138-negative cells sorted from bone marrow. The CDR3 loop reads CSARDGGPPVEGQFF. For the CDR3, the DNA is TGCAGTGCTAGAGATGGGGGACCCCCGGTAGAGGGGCAGTTCTTC.